The table lists the clone carrying this T cell receptor (beta chain) with many counts. Its cognate antigen is unknown. Trimming took off 7 bases at V and 3 bases at J, with 16 bases between the two ends. The V gene's germline CDR1 is DFQATT and CDR2 SNEGSKA (reference sequence). The CDR3 spans 14 residues. The data were obtained in a study of CD8 T cells in ankylosing spondylitis. Overall study results and limits: There was a TCR beta motif, made of roughly eight highly homologous variants, that appeared characteristic of ankylosing spondylitis blood. Previous work reported some of these motif variants in the synovial fluid and blood of reactive arthritis. Disease-linked clones were reportedly significantly enriched in matched ankylosing spondylitis synovial fluid.

5'-RACE, quantitative and with molecular barcodes, yielded the TCR beta libraries. TCRdb analysed the 5' RACE reads with MiXCR anew, one entry per CDR3 protein. The data show under 200,000 distinct CDR3 sequences, with roughly 11% seen just once and roughly 28% held by the top ten. The sequenced sample consisted of blood, either unsorted or a sorted T cell fraction (not recorded which). The receptor was isolated from a male donor with ankylosing spondylitis or in good health (not recorded which). The chain couples TRBV20-1 to TRBJ2-4; D tentatively reads TRBD1 or TRBD2 (6 bases each). CDR3 bases: TGCAGTGTCTGGAGGAAGGGGGGCAAAAACATTCAGTACTTC. Amino acids: CSVWRKGGKNIQYF.